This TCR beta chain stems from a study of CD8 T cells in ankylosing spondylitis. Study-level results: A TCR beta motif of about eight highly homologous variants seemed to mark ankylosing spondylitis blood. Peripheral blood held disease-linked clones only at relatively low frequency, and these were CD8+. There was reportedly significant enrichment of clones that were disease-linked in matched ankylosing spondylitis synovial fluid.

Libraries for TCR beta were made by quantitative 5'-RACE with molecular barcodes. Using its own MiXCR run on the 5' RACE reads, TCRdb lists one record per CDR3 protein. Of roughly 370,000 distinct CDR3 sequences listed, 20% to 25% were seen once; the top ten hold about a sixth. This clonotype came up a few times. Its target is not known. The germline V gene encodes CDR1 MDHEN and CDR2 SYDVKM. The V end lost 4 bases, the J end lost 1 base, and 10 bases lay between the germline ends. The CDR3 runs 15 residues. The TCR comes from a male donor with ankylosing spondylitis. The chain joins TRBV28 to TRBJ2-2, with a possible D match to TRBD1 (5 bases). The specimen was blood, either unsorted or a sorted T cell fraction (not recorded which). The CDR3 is CASSSKDRNTGELFF. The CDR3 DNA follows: TGTGCCAGCAGTTCCAAAGACAGGAACACCGGGGAGCTGTTTTTT. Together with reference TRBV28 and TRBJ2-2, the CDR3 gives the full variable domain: DVKVTQSSRYLVKRTGEKVFLECVQDMDHENMFWYRQDPGLGLRLIYFSYDVKMKEKGDIPEGYSVSREKKERFSLILESASTNQTSMYLCASSSKDRNTGELFFGEGSRLTVL.